Shown below are 4 T cell receptor beta chains from a single sample sequenced in a study of CD8 T cells in ankylosing spondylitis. Findings and caveats of the study: In ankylosing spondylitis blood, a motif of roughly eight highly homologous TCR beta variants appeared characteristic.

No antigen is known for these receptors. TCRdb reprocessed the 5' RACE reads with MiXCR, giving one entry per CDR3 protein. The sample lists about 90,000 distinct CDR3 sequences; around 8.5% were seen once. The sample consisted of blood, either unsorted or a sorted T cell fraction (not recorded which). These receptors all come from a male donor with ankylosing spondylitis.

There are a few counts of this clonotype. This sequence joins TRBV28 and TRBJ2-1; D remains unclear. The V gene lost 6 bases and the J gene lost 3 bases, with 12 bases spanning the gap. The CDR3 totals 14 residues. The germline V gene has CDR1 MDHEN and CDR2 SYDVKM. CDR3 protein: CASSPVDLYNEQFF. The CDR3 nucleotides are TGTGCCAGCAGCCCCGTTGATCTCTACAATGAGCAGTTCTTC.

The chain has TRBV7-9 and TRBJ2-7; D is unresolved. CDR3 length: 12 residues. Germline V gene sequence: CDR1 SEHNR, CDR2 FQNEAQ (reference sequence). V lost 5 bases and J lost 3, with 8 bases in between. The CDR3 coding sequence is TGTGCCAGCAGCAGGGAACTCTACGAGCAGTACTTC. It translates to CASSRELYEQYF.

The rearrangement links TRBV15 to TRBJ2-1; D may be TRBD1 or TRBD2 (5 bases each). Germline values: CDR1 LNHNV, CDR2 YYDKDF (reference sequence). Trimming took off 2 bases at V and 7 bases at J, with 18 bases between the two ends. This CDR3 is built from 16 residues. CDR3: CATSRKPPLGANEQFF. CDR3 coding DNA: TGTGCCACCAGCAGAAAACCCCCCCTCGGGGCAAATGAGCAGTTCTTC.

This clonotype has more than one count but fewer than ten. The chain is built from TRBV11-2 and TRBJ2-4; 7 positions match TRBD2. Per the germline V gene, CDR1 is SGHAT and CDR2 is FQNNGV. With V trimmed by 3 bases and J by 3 bases, 2 bases remained unmatched. The CDR3 runs 14 residues. CDR3 region: CASSLASGKNIQYF. The DNA for the CDR3 is TGTGCCAGCAGCTTGGCTAGCGGCAAAAACATTCAGTACTTC.